A single T cell receptor beta chain is shown here with its context. CDR1 MNHEY and CDR2 SMNVEV come from the germline V gene (reference sequence). J lost 2 bases, V lost 1 base, and 3 bases had no gene match. This CDR3 comprises 15 residues. The sample originates from a study of blood T cell repertoires in COVID-19. The data were produced by immunoSEQ multiplex PCR, yet TCRdb's version contains in-frame clones alone and is incomplete. The sample records approximately 120,000 clones, more than 80% being singletons. This clonotype was sampled from a human donor in a cohort sampled during active COVID-19. The rearrangement joins TRBV27 to TRBJ2-5; 8 bases agree with TRBD1. Sequencing was carried out using peripheral blood. DNA of the CDR3: TGTGCCAGCAGTTTATACGACAGGGGACAAGAGACCCAGTACTTC. Its protein product is CASSLYDRGQETQYF.